This T cell receptor beta chain was captured in a study of blood T cells in healthy people across ages. Germline CDR1 reads SGHRS; CDR2 reads YFSETQ. This CDR3 is 16 amino acids long. V lost 5 bases and J lost 5; bases outside the gene matches: 8. Study-level points and caveats: The fall in TCR beta diversity per million T cells was roughly linear with age. Correlation between TCR beta diversity and naive T cell percentage was strong.

To note about this clonotype: The antigen remains unidentified.

Samples had at least 6 million PBMCs isolated from them. A second PCR of about 7 to 12 cycles used a sample-barcoded 5' primer and a J-beta primer mix. A 12-random-nucleotide template-switch adaptor tagged each cDNA molecule. TCRdb recomputed calls from the 5' RACE reads with MiXCR, one row per CDR3 protein. The repertoire consists of about 640,000 distinct CDR3 sequences, with around two fifths occurring once and the leading ten covering around 30%. The sample taken for sequencing was blood. The chain is built from TRBV5-1 and TRBJ1-4; 11 positions agree with TRBD1. The sequence was obtained from an elderly man in good health. The DNA of the CDR3 is TGCGCCAGCAGTTCGAACCGGGACAGGGGGAATGAAAAACTGTTTTTT. Translating gives CASSSNRDRGNEKLFF.